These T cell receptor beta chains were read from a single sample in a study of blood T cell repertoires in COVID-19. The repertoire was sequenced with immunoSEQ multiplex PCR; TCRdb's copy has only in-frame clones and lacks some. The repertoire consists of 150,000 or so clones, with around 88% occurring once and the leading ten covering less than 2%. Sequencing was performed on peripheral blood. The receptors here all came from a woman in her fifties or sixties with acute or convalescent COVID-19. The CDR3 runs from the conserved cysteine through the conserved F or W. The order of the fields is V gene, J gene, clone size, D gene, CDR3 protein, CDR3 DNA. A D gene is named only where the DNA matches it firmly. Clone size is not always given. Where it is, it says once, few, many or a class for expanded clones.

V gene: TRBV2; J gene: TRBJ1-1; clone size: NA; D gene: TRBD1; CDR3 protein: CASEGQGAYTEAFF; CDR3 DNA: TGTGCCAGCGAAGGACAGGGGGCATACACTGAAGCTTTCTTT
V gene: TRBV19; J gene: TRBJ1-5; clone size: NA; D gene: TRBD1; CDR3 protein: CASSTNRGGQPQHF; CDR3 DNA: TGTGCCAGTAGTACAAACAGGGGGGGTCAGCCCCAGCATTTT
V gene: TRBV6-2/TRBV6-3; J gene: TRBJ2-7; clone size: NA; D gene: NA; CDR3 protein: CASSYWGVNEQYF; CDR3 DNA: TGTGCCAGCAGTTATTGGGGGGTCAACGAGCAGTACTTC
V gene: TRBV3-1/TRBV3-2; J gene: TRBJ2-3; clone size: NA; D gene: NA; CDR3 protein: CASSQDFGGVRTDTQYF; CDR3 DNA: TGTGCCAGCAGCCAAGATTTCGGGGGTGTTCGCACAGATACGCAGTATTTT
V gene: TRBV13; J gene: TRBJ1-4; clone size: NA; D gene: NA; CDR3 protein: CASSLGAATNEKLFF; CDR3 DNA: TGTGCCAGCAGCTTAGGGGCAGCAACTAATGAAAAACTGTTTTTT
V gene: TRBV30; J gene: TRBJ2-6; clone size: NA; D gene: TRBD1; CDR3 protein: CAWTTGAGANVLTF; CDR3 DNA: TGTGCCTGGACTACAGGGGCTGGGGCCAACGTCCTGACTTTC
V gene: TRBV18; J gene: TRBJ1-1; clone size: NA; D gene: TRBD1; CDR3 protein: CASSPQGATEAFF; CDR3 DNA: TGTGCCAGCTCACCACAGGGGGCTACTGAAGCTTTCTTT
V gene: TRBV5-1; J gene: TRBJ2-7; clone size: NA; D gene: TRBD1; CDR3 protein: CASSLEGGIYEQYF; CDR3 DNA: TGCGCCAGCAGCTTGGAAGGGGGCATCTACGAGCAGTACTTC
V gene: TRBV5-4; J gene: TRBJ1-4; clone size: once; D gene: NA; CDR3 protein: CASSSEYGEKLFF; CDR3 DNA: TGTGCCAGCAGTTCGGAATACGGGGAAAAACTGTTTTTT
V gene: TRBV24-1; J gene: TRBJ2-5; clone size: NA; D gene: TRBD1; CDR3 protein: CATSPSGTGIQETQYF; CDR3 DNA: TGTGCCACCAGCCCCTCCGGGACAGGAATTCAAGAGACCCAGTACTTC
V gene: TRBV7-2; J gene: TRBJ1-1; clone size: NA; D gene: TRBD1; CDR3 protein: CASRHLTGPTEAFF; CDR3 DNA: TGTGCCAGCAGGCATTTGACAGGGCCGACTGAAGCTTTCTTT
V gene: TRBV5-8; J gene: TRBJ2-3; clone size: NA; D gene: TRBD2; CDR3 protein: CASSETSGGSTDTQYF; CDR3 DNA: TGTGCCAGCAGCGAGACTAGCGGGGGCAGCACAGATACGCAGTATTTT
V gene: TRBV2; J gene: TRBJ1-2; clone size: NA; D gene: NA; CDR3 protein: CASSDSLWRYTF; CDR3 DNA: TGTGCCAGCAGTGACTCACTATGGCGCTACACCTTC
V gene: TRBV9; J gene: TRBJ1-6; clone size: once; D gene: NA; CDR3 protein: CASSARWDSPLHF; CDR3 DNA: TGTGCCAGCAGCGCCAGGTGGGATTCACCCCTCCACTTT
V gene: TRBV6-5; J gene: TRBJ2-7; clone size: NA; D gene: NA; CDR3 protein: CASSHRVASYEQYF; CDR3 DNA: TGTGCCAGCAGCCACAGGGTTGCCTCCTACGAGCAGTACTTC